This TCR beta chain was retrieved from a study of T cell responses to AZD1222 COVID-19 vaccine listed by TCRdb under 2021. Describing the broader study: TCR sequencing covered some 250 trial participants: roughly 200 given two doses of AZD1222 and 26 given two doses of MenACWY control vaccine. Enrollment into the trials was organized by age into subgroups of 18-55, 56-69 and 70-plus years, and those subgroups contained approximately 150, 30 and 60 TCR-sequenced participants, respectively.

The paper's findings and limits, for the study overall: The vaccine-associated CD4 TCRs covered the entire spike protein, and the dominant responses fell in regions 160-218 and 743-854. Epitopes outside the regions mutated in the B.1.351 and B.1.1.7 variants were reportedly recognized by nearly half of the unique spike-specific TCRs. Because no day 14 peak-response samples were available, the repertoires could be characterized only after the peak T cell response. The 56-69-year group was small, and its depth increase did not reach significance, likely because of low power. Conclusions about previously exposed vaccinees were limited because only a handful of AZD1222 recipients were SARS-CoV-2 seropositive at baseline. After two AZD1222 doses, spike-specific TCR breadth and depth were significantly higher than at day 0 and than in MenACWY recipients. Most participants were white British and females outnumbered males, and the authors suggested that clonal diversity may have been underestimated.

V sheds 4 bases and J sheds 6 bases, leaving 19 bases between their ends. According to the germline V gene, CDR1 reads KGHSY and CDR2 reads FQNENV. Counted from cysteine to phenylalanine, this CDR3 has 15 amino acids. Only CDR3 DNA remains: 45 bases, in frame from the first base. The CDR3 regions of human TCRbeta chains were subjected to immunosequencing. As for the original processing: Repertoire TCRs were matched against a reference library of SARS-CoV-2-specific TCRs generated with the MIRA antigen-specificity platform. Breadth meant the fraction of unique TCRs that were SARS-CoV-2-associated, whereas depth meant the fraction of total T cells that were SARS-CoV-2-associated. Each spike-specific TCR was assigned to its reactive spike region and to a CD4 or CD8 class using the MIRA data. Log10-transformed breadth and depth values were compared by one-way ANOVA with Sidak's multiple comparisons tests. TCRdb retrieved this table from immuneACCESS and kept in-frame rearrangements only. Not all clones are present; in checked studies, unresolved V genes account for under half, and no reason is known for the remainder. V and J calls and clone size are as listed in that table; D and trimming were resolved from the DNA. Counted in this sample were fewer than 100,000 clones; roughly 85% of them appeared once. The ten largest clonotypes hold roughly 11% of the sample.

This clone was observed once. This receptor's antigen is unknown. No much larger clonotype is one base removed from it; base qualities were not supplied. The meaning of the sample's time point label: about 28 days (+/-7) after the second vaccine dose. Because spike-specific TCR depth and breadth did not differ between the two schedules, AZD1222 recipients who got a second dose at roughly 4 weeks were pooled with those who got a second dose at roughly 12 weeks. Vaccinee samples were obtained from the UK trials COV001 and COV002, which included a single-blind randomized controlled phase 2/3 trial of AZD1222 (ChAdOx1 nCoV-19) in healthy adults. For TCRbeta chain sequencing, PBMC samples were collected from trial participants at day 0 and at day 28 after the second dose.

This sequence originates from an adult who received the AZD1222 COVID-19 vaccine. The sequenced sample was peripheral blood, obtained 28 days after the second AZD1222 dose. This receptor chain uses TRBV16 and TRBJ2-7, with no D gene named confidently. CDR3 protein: CASSLVPDPTSEQYF. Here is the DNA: TGTGCCAGCAGCCTGGTCCCCGACCCGACCTCCGAGCAGTACTTC.